These 31 T cell receptor beta chains share one sample of origin, sequenced in a study of blood T cell repertoires in COVID-19. Assay used: immunoSEQ multiplex PCR; TCRdb lists only in-frame clones, some missing. In the table there are roughly 180,000 clones, around four fifths of which are singletons. The sample consisted of PBMCs or T cells enriched from blood (not recorded which). The receptors were sampled from a middle-aged man who had recovered from COVID-19.

This clone was detected once. J is TRBJ2-1 and V is TRBV24-1; D not resolved. This CDR3 is built from 13 residues. CDR1 KGHDR and CDR2 SFDVKD come from the germline V gene. Trimming removed 1 base at V and 9 bases at J, with 9 bases between. The CDR3 sequence is CATSDFSLSEQFF. The CDR3 bases are TGTGCCACCAGTGATTTTTCCTTGAGTGAGCAGTTCTTC.

V is TRBV7-2 and J is TRBJ2-7; 8 positions match TRBD2. This CDR3 contains 17 residues. Germline loops: CDR1 SGHTA, CDR2 FQGNSA. J lost 6 bases, V lost 1 base, and 14 bases had no gene match. CDR3 DNA: TGTGCCAGCAGCTTAGGTCCCCGGAGCGGGAGTGGAAGCGAGCAGTACTTC. Its protein is CASSLGPRSGSGSEQYF.

The chain links TRBV7-2 to TRBJ2-1, with D unresolved. CDR1 and CDR2 (germline): SGHTA, FQGNSA. The CDR3 is 13 residues long. The V end was cut by 2 bases, the J end by 7 bases, with 9 bases between. CDR3 amino acids: CASSLMSGNEQFF. The CDR3 DNA is TGTGCCAGCAGCTTAATGTCCGGTAATGAGCAGTTCTTC. The full variable domain, completed using reference TRBV7-2 and TRBJ2-1, is GAGVSQSPSNKVTEKGKDVELRCDPISGHTALYWYRQSLGQGLEFLIYFQGNSAPDKSGLPSDRFSAERTGGSVSTLTIQRTQQEDSAVYLCASSLMSGNEQFFGPGTRLTVL.

J is TRBJ1-5 and V is TRBV3-1 (or the pseudogene TRBV3-2); D gene uncertain. The CDR3 extends over 13 amino acids. V dropped 1 base and J dropped 5 bases, with 6 bases sitting between them. Germline loops: CDR1 LGHDT, CDR2 YNNKEL (reference sequence). The CDR3 DNA sequence: TGTGCCAGCAGCCAAGCCGGGTATCAGCCCCAGCATTTT. This sequence encodes CASSQAGYQPQHF.

Comment on this clone: Other DNA sequences within the sample encode an identical CDR3. In DNA, the CDR3 is TGTGCCAGCAGCCCGGGGACAGGAGTCCATGAGCAGTTCTTC. This codes for CASSPGTGVHEQFF. The chain employs TRBV7-3 and TRBJ2-1; TRBD1 agrees at 8 bases. Looked up from germline, CDR1 is SGHTA and CDR2 is FQGTGA. The CDR3 runs to 14 residues. Trimming cost V 5 bases and J 8 bases; bases outside gene matches: 8.

The chain combines TRBV5-4 with TRBJ1-2; 7 positions agree with TRBD1. There are 14 residues in the CDR3. Germline trimming cut 0 bases from V and 8 bases from J; bases unmatched to any gene: 7. CDR1 SGHNT and CDR2 YYREEE come from the germline V gene (reference sequence). CDR3 sequence: CASSLADRDGGYTF. The CDR3 DNA is TGTGCCAGCAGCTTGGCTGACAGGGATGGCGGCTACACCTTC.

V is TRBV15 and J is TRBJ1-2; D remains ambiguous. The length of the CDR3 is 15 residues. Germline V gene lookup returns CDR1 LNHNV and CDR2 YYDKDF (reference sequence). V was clipped by 0 bases and J by 4 bases, with 12 bases between them. CDR3 DNA sequence: TGTGCCACCAGCAGAGAAGGCGGGGAGCGCTATGGCTACACCTTC. Protein sequence: CATSREGGERYGYTF.

The chain couples TRBV2 to TRBJ1-2; the match to TRBD1 covers 9 bases. In germline, CDR1 is SNHLY, CDR2 FYNNEI. V gave up 6 bases and J gave up 7 bases; unmatched junction bases: 3. The CDR3 spans 12 residues. CDR3 bases: TGTGCCAGCAGGGGGACAGGGTCTGGCTACACCTTC. Translation: CASRGTGSGYTF.

This clone was counted between two and nine times. The chain uses TRBV7-3 and TRBJ2-1, with 11 positions matching TRBD2. CDR3 size: 15 residues. Germline-derived CDR1 and CDR2 are SGHTA and FQGTGA. V shed 3 bases and J 8 bases; nucleotides not matched to a gene: 6. CDR3 bases: TGTGCCAGCAGCTTCACTAGCGGGAGTTCGTATGAGCAGTTCTTC. This encodes CASSFTSGSSYEQFF.

The chain combines TRBV19 with TRBJ2-3, with D possibly TRBD1 on 5 matching bases. The germline V gene encodes CDR1 LNHDA and CDR2 SQIVND (reference sequence). V lost 10 bases, J lost 2 bases, and 13 bases lay in between. CDR3 size: 13 residues. The CDR3 DNA sequence: TGTGCCACCGCGGACACCGACACAGATACGCAGTATTTT. Protein product: CATADTDTDTQYF.

The chain is built from TRBV29-1 and TRBJ1-2; 8 nucleotides match TRBD1. CDR3 length: 14 amino acids. The junction had 4 bases not matched to a gene; V was cut back by 0 bases and J by 4 bases. From germline, CDR1 is SQVTM and CDR2 ANQGSEA. The CDR3 DNA reads TGCAGCGTTGAAGACCGAGACAGGGGCTATGGCTACACCTTC. Protein: CSVEDRDRGYGYTF.

This chain links TRBV4-1 with TRBJ1-5, with D perhaps TRBD1 (6 bases). The germline gives CDR1 MGHRA, CDR2 YSYEKL. The CDR3 totals 15 residues. Trimming cost V 4 bases and J 3 bases, with 13 bases left between them. The CDR3, as DNA: TGCGCCAGCAGCCTCGGACAGTCCCTCAATCAGCCCCAGCATTTT. This codes for CASSLGQSLNQPQHF.

This chain uses TRBV4-2 with TRBJ1-2, with D unresolved. Germline values: CDR1 LGHNA, CDR2 YNFKEQ. CDR3 size: 13 residues. V lost 0 bases, J lost 3 bases, and 5 bases lay in between. The CDR3 region has the DNA TGTGCCAGCAGCCAAGAACGCGACTATGGCTACACCTTC. Residues: CASSQERDYGYTF.

This clone appeared a single time. This chain connects TRBV5-4 to TRBJ1-1; 7 bases line up with TRBD1. The CDR3 consists of 15 residues. The germline gives CDR1 SGHNT, CDR2 YYREEE (reference sequence). Trimming cost V 4 bases and J 0 bases; bases outside gene matches: 6. The CDR3 DNA follows: TGTGCCAGCAGCATACAGGGGATGGTGAACACTGAAGCTTTCTTT. Translating gives CASSIQGMVNTEAFF.

J is TRBJ1-2 and V is TRBV7-9, with 8 bases lining up with TRBD1. This CDR3 spans 13 amino acids. Germline assignment: CDR1 SEHNR and CDR2 FQNEAQ (reference sequence). V lost 6 bases to trimming and J lost 8 bases; unmatched junction nucleotides: 8. This CDR3 reads CASSRQGATGYTF. The CDR3 bases are TGTGCCAGCAGTCGGCAGGGGGCGACCGGCTACACCTTC.

The chain carries TRBV12-2 and TRBJ1-2; TRBD1, the D gene given by the table, was not confirmed from the DNA. TRBV12-2 is listed as a pseudogene. This CDR3 is 15 amino acids long. This chain's CDR3 is CASRARAGQGNGYTF. The CDR3 DNA sequence: TGTGCAAGTCGCGCGAGGGCGGGACAGGGAAATGGCTACACCTTC.

The chain employs TRBV30 and TRBJ1-6; 9 bases map to TRBD1. CDR3 length: 17 amino acids. J lost 7 bases, V lost 2 bases, and 12 bases had no gene match. Germline values: CDR1 GTSNPN, CDR2 SVGIG (reference sequence). The CDR3 DNA reads TGTGCCTGGAGTCTCCCGTGGGACAGGGCCCGAAATTCACCCCTCCACTTT. It codes for CAWSLPWDRARNSPLHF.

The rearrangement links TRBV7-9 to TRBJ2-4; TRBD1 aligns across 10 bases. The CDR3 length is 18 residues. The V gene end was trimmed by 5 bases and the J gene end by 1 base; junction bases not matched to a gene: 11. The germline CDR1 and CDR2 sequences are SEHNR and FQNEAQ (reference sequence). The CDR3 coding sequence is TGTGCCAGCAGCCCCCCCTTCCGGACAGGGGGGGCCAAAAACATTCAGTACTTC. Residues: CASSPPFRTGGAKNIQYF.

The J gene is TRBJ2-3, the V gene TRBV5-1; perhaps TRBD2 as D (5 bases). CDR3 length: 15 amino acids. The ends were cut back, 0 bases at V and 1 base at J, with 9 bases in the middle. Germline V gives CDR1 SGHRS, CDR2 YFSETQ. The CDR3 is CASSLVAGGTDTQYF. DNA of the CDR3: TGCGCCAGCAGCTTGGTGGCGGGTGGCACAGATACGCAGTATTTT.

V and J are TRBV7-3 and TRBJ2-1, with 11 positions matching TRBD2. CDR1 and CDR2 from the germline V gene are SGHTA and FQGTGA. This CDR3 spans 15 amino acids. Unmatched junction bases numbered 7, after V lost 5 bases and J lost 7 bases. Here the CDR3 reads CASSAFSGRGNEQFF. CDR3 bases: TGTGCCAGCAGCGCATTTAGCGGGAGGGGTAATGAGCAGTTCTTC.

The J gene is TRBJ2-7, the V gene TRBV28, with a tentative D call TRBD1 (7 bases). The CDR3 has 14 residues. Trimming took off 6 bases at V and 1 base at J, with 13 bases between the two ends. Per germline, CDR1 MDHEN and CDR2 SYDVKM. In DNA, the CDR3 is TGTGCCAGCAGACGGGGGACAGCATCCTACGAGCAGTACTTC. Translating gives CASRRGTASYEQYF.

In its sample, this clone was seen many times. V usage is TRBV9 and J usage is TRBJ1-2; weak D call: TRBD1 (6 bases). The V and J ends lost 5 bases and 1 base respectively, with 18 bases between them. There are 16 residues in the CDR3. Germline assignment: CDR1 SGDLS and CDR2 YYNGEE. The CDR3 nucleotides are TGTGCCAGCAGTGTAAACCTCAGGGGAGATAACTATGGCTACACCTTC. Its protein product is CASSVNLRGDNYGYTF.

The gene calls are TRBV5-1 and TRBJ1-5; a weak D match, TRBD1 (5 bases). V lost 4 bases to trimming and J lost 7 bases, with 15 bases between them. CDR3 length equals 14 residues. Germline loops: CDR1 SGHRS, CDR2 YFSETQ. CDR3 sequence reads: CASSPAGGMQPQHF. The CDR3 DNA is TGCGCCAGCAGCCCCGCGGGGGGTATGCAGCCCCAGCATTTT.

V and J are TRBV21-1 and TRBJ1-2. TRBV21-1 has pseudogene status. The CDR3 length is 13 residues. This chain's CDR3 is CASSIKLNYGYTF. The DNA for the CDR3 is TGTGCCAGCAGCATCAAACTCAACTATGGCTACACCTTC.

The chain is built from TRBV29-1 and TRBJ1-1; D may be TRBD1 (5 bases). The V end was cut by 1 base, the J end by 1 base, with 7 bases between. Germline loops: CDR1 SQVTM, CDR2 ANQGSEA. This CDR3 contains 13 residues. The CDR3 DNA reads TGCAGCGTTGAAGGGCAGGGGAACACTGAAGCTTTCTTT. Encoded protein: CSVEGQGNTEAFF.

This clone occurred once. The chain carries TRBV15 and TRBJ2-4; D is perhaps TRBD1 (6 bases). Looked up from germline, CDR1 is LNHNV and CDR2 is YYDKDF (reference sequence). V was pared by 0 bases and J by 0 bases, with 33 bases between. The CDR3 consists of 24 residues. This CDR3 is CATSRDTETMRTPWDTLAKNIQYF. For the CDR3, the DNA is TGTGCCACCAGCAGAGATACCGAAACGATGCGCACCCCCTGGGACACCTTAGCCAAAAACATTCAGTACTTC.

The chain joins TRBV11-3 to TRBJ2-1; perhaps TRBD1 as D (7 bases). This CDR3 contains 15 residues. CDR1 is SGHNT, CDR2 YENEEA, per germline. With 5 bases removed from V and 2 bases from J, the gap between germline ends came to 13 bases. The CDR3 sequence: CASSATGEAYNEQFF. The CDR3 DNA reads TGTGCCAGCAGCGCTACAGGGGAGGCCTACAATGAGCAGTTCTTC.

Notes on this clone: A read error is likely, as this CDR3 ends without the conserved phenylalanine or tryptophan. No DNA is shown, since the ends of the CDR3 on it are uncertain; the CDR3 is the one TCRdb lists. The rearrangement joins TRBV23-1 to TRBJ1-4; the table's D call of TRBD1 was not tested on the DNA. TRBV23-1 is an ORF; its function is uncertain. The CDR3 is 8 amino acids long, termini counted. The CDR3 loop reads CASSHRVC.

This chain connects TRBV2 to TRBJ1-2, with TRBD1 identical over 8 bases. V lost 5 bases and J lost 8; bases outside the gene matches: 10. The CDR3 is 14 residues long. The germline CDR1 and CDR2 sequences are SNHLY and FYNNEI. CDR3 sequence reads: CASSKKVQGDGYTF. Written as DNA, the CDR3 is TGTGCCAGCAGTAAAAAGGTACAGGGGGACGGCTACACCTTC.

This clone has only one observation. This chain connects TRBV27 to TRBJ2-1, with TRBD2 matching over 10 bases. The CDR3 is 17 amino acids. V shed 6 bases, J shed 0 bases, and the junction held 8 bases outside the gene matches. In germline, CDR1 is MNHEY, CDR2 SMNVEV (reference sequence). The CDR3 sequence is CASRRLAGVSSYNEQFF. CDR3 nucleotides: TGTGCCAGCAGGAGACTAGCGGGCGTCAGCTCCTACAATGAGCAGTTCTTC.

This clone showed up just once. The chain is built from TRBV7-9 and TRBJ1-5; D possibly corresponds to TRBD1 (6 bases). Germline CDR1 reads SEHNR; CDR2 reads FQNEAQ (reference sequence). The CDR3 is 16 residues long. Trimming pared 1 base from V and 7 bases from J, leaving 17 bases between. CDR3 nucleotides: TGTGCCAGCAGCTTAGAAGTCGACAGGTGGGACCAGCCCCAGCATTTT. Residues: CASSLEVDRWDQPQHF.